Listed below are T cell receptor beta chains from one sample, sequenced in a study of blood T cell repertoires in COVID-19. Generated by immunoSEQ multiplex PCR, the TCRdb table keeps only in-frame clones and is missing some. This table has over 70,000 clones, roughly 80% appearing once. Sequenced: peripheral blood. The receptor set was obtained from a man aged 30 to 45 with COVID-19, enrolled during active disease. Each CDR3 is given with its conserved first and last residue. The D gene is left open where the match is weak. Rows may omit the clone size; those that give it use once, few, many or a size class.

CDR3 DNA	CDR3 protein	D gene	J gene	V gene	clone size
TGTGCCAGCAGTTTATTGCCTATGGGGAGGGAGACCCAGTACTTC	CASSLLPMGRETQYF	-	TRBJ2-5	TRBV27	-
TGTGCCAGCAGCGTCAGTTTGCCCCAAGATACGCAGTATTTT	CASSVSLPQDTQYF	-	TRBJ2-3	TRBV9	-
TGTGCCAGCAGTTACGGTGGCCTTCTGAGGGACGAGCAGTACTTC	CASSYGGLLRDEQYF	-	TRBJ2-7	TRBV6-6	-
TGTGCCAGCAGCGCAATAACGCGGGGTAGGGACTATGGCTACACCTTC	CASSAITRGRDYGYTF	-	TRBJ1-2	TRBV7-8	few
TGTGCCAGCAGCTTAAGGGGGACAGATACGCAGTATTTT	CASSLRGTDTQYF	-	TRBJ2-3	TRBV11-3	-
TGTGCCAGCAGCCAAGGGACCCGGGAGGAAGAAAAACTGTTTTTT	CASSQGTREEEKLFF	-	TRBJ1-4	TRBV16	-
TGTGCCAGCAGCTTAGTCACAGGGGTGGATCAGCCCCAGCATTTT	CASSLVTGVDQPQHF	TRBD1	TRBJ1-5	TRBV11-2	-
TGTGCCACCAGTGAACCGGGACAAGGGCAGTTCTTC	CATSEPGQGQFF	-	TRBJ2-1	TRBV24-1	-
TGTGCCAGCAGCCCGGAGGTTGCGGGACCCTACACAGATACGCAGTATTTT	CASSPEVAGPYTDTQYF	-	TRBJ2-3	TRBV11-2	-
TGTGCCTGGAGGATAGAGTATAACTATGGCTACACCTTC	CAWRIEYNYGYTF	-	TRBJ1-2	TRBV30	-
TGTGCCAGCAGCAGCGGGAGGGATTACAATGAGCAGTTCTTC	CASSSGRDYNEQFF	TRBD2	TRBJ2-1	TRBV9	-
TGTGCCAGCACAGAGGTCTCCTATGGCTACACCTTC	CASTEVSYGYTF	-	TRBJ1-2	TRBV2	-
TGTGCCAGTAGTAACTCCCGAAGGGACAGGGGGTCCCATGAGCAGTTCTTC	CASSNSRRDRGSHEQFF	TRBD1	TRBJ2-1	TRBV19	-
TGTGCCAGCAGTCCGGGACAGGCGAATCAGCCCCAGCATTTT	CASSPGQANQPQHF	TRBD1	TRBJ1-5	TRBV6-2/TRBV6-3	-
TGTGCCAGCAGCCCAGTTGCTAGCGGGAGTGGGGATACGCAGTATTTT	CASSPVASGSGDTQYF	TRBD2	TRBJ2-3	TRBV7-6	-
TGTGCCAGCAGTGGGGCAGGGTCTAGAAATCAGCCCCAGCATTTT	CASSGAGSRNQPQHF	-	TRBJ1-5	TRBV28	-
TGTGCCAGTACGGGAGGGGCCACAGATACGCAGTATTTT	CASTGGATDTQYF	TRBD2	TRBJ2-3	TRBV19	once
TGTGCCAGCAGTTACCGTTATAGCGGGGAAGAGACCCAGTACTTC	CASSYRYSGEETQYF	TRBD2	TRBJ2-5	TRBV6-2/TRBV6-3	-
TGTGCCAGCAGTATCTTAGCGGGAGGAGCCTACAATGAGCAGTTCTTC	CASSILAGGAYNEQFF	TRBD2	TRBJ2-1	TRBV27	-
TGTGCCATCAGTGAAGGGCTAGCGGGAGAATCCACCTACAATGAGCAGTTCTTC	CAISEGLAGESTYNEQFF	TRBD2	TRBJ2-1	TRBV10-3	-
TGTGCCAGCAGTTTAGAACAGGGACCGAACTATGGCTACACCTTC	CASSLEQGPNYGYTF	-	TRBJ1-2	TRBV28	-
TGTGCCAGCAGCTCTCCTTTGAGGCAGACCCAGTACTTC	CASSSPLRQTQYF	-	TRBJ2-5	TRBV7-2	once
TGTGCCAGCAGCCGACATGGACTAGCGACTACCTCTGGGGCCAACGTCCTGACTTTC	CASSRHGLATTSGANVLTF	TRBD2	TRBJ2-6	TRBV3-1/TRBV3-2	-
TGCGCCAGCGAGACAGGGGGCTGGGGCACCGGGGAGCTGTTTTTT	CASETGGWGTGELFF	TRBD1	TRBJ2-2	TRBV5-1	few
TGTGCCAGCAGTAACACTGAAACCTCCTACAATGAGCGGTTCTTC	CASSNTETSYNERFF	-	TRBJ2-1	TRBV6-5	-
TGTGCCAGCAGCTGGACTAGCGGCGTCAATGAGCAGTTCTTC	CASSWTSGVNEQFF	TRBD2	TRBJ2-1	TRBV7-3	-
TGTGCCTGGAGTGTAGTCCGGACAGCCTATGGCTACACCTTC	CAWSVVRTAYGYTF	-	TRBJ1-2	TRBV30	-
TGTGCCAGCAGTCAAAAGGACAGCTATTCACCCCTCCACTTT	CASSQKDSYSPLHF	-	TRBJ1-6	TRBV5-8	-
TGTGCCAGCAGTTTCACTAGCGTGGCCAGTTACGAGCAGTACTTC	CASSFTSVASYEQYF	TRBD2	TRBJ2-7	TRBV27	few
TGTGCCAGCAGCGTAGCGGCCGAGCGCTATGGCTACACCTTC	CASSVAAERYGYTF	-	TRBJ1-2	TRBV9	-
TGTGCCAGCACTGAGCGGCTGGATGAGCAGTTCTTC	CASTERLDEQFF	-	TRBJ2-1	TRBV2	-
TGTGCCAGCTCACGAACCGGGAAGGGTACTGAAGCTTTCTTT	CASSRTGKGTEAFF	-	TRBJ1-1	TRBV18	-
TGTGCCAGCAGCCCGACAGGGGGCAATCAGCCCCAGCATTTT	CASSPTGGNQPQHF	TRBD1	TRBJ1-5	TRBV5-6	-
TGTGCCAGCACCGAGGGGGGGTCACCCGGGGAGCTGTTTTTT	CASTEGGSPGELFF	-	TRBJ2-2	TRBV9	-
TGTGCCAGCAGTTTAGGGGAGACTACGCCCCAGCATTTT	CASSLGETTPQHF	-	TRBJ1-5	TRBV12-3/TRBV12-4	few
TGTGCCAGCAGTGGACAGCGCCAAGAGACCCAGTACTTC	CASSGQRQETQYF	-	TRBJ2-5	TRBV2	-
TGTGCCAGCAGCAGAGGGACAGGGAGGAACACCGGGGAGCTGTTTTTT	CASSRGTGRNTGELFF	TRBD1	TRBJ2-2	TRBV3-1/TRBV3-2	once
TGTGCCAGCTCACCGCCACCGCAAACAGGGGGGTCTGGCGGCTACACCTTC	CASSPPPQTGGSGGYTF	TRBD1	TRBJ1-2	TRBV18	-
TGTGCCAGCAGCTTACCGGCTCAGGATAATGAGCAGTTCTTC	CASSLPAQDNEQFF	-	TRBJ2-1	TRBV7-8	-
TGTGCCTGGAGGATGGGGAGATCCGAGACCCAGTACTTC	CAWRMGRSETQYF	-	TRBJ2-5	TRBV30	-
TGTGCCATCAGTGGGGACACAGGGAATACGCAGTATTTT	CAISGDTGNTQYF	-	TRBJ2-3	TRBV10-3	-
TGCAGCGTTGGGACATCGAACACTGAAGCTTTCTTT	CSVGTSNTEAFF	-	TRBJ1-1	TRBV29-1	few
TGCAGCGTTGTGGCCCCAGCGGGAAGGAACACCGGGGAGCTGTTTTTT	CSVVAPAGRNTGELFF	TRBD2	TRBJ2-2	TRBV29-1	-
TGTGCCAGCAGCTCCACGGACAGGGCTTCTAGCTCTGGGGCCAACGTCCTGACTTTC	CASSSTDRASSSGANVLTF	TRBD1	TRBJ2-6	TRBV7-9	-
TGTGCCAGCAGTATACAGGGGTCCCAGCCCCAGCATTTT	CASSIQGSQPQHF	TRBD1	TRBJ1-5	TRBV2	-
TGTGCCAGCCAGGGAGAAAAACTGTTTTTT	CASQGEKLFF	-	TRBJ1-4	TRBV19	-
TGCGCCAGCAGCTTCGACAGTTCGAACACTGAAGCTTTCTTT	CASSFDSSNTEAFF	-	TRBJ1-1	TRBV5-1	-
TGTGCCAGCAGTTCTACGGGTGCGGCAGGGGCCAACGTCCTGACTTTC	CASSSTGAAGANVLTF	-	TRBJ2-6	TRBV27	once
TGTGCCAGCAGCTTGCCGGGTGGTGACTATGGCTACACCTTC	CASSLPGGDYGYTF	-	TRBJ1-2	TRBV5-8	-